This TCR beta chain was captured in a study of blood T cell repertoires in COVID-19. The overall study: Both acute and convalescent COVID-19 samples were obtained from the United States, Italy and Spain.

As handled by the study authors: Quantification of nucleated cells was approximated via reference gene primer amplification. Profiling relied on immunoSEQ multiplex PCR, and the TCRdb table lists in-frame clones only, not all of them. That table furnishes V, J and clone size, whereas the DNA furnished D and trimming. The top ten hold 2.5% to 3.5% of the sample, which has approximately 60,000 clones, 86% seen once. The CDR3 spans 14 residues. Germline loops: CDR1 SGHRS, CDR2 YFSETQ. Losses at the gene ends were 4 bases for V and 6 bases for J; bases not matched to a gene: 3. This receptor was obtained from a man aged 45-60 years with active COVID-19. Sequenced material: peripheral blood. The chain employs TRBV5-1 and TRBJ2-2; 10 bases align to TRBD1. The CDR3 loop reads CASSEGQGAGELFF. DNA for the CDR3: TGCGCCAGCAGCGAAGGACAGGGGGCCGGGGAGCTGTTTTTT. Variable domain in full (rest from reference TRBV5-1 and TRBJ2-2): KAGVTQTPRYLIKTRGQQVTLSCSPISGHRSVSWYQQTPGQGLQFLFEYFSETQRNKGNFPGRFSGRQFSNSRSEMNVSTLELGDSALYLCASSEGQGAGELFFGEGSRLTVL.